This T cell receptor gamma chain was sequenced for a study of gamma delta lymphoproliferative disorders and STAT genes. CDR1 is EGSTGY and CDR2 is YDSYTSSV in the germline V gene. The trim removed 2 bases at V and 4 bases at J, leaving 5 bases unmatched. The CDR3 has 13 amino acids. TCRdb ran CATT on the multiplex PCR reads. The sample has thousands of gamma-chain clones, approximately 10% seen once; the top ten hold about 17%. By share, this clone counts as medium-sized. Its antigen is unknown. General study findings and limits: Nearly all major patient gamma and delta clonotypes were public. Delta repertoires did not separate groups, but patient gamma repertoires clustered apart.

PBMCs from patients and controls supplied the genomic DNA for sequencing. The receptor comes from a human donor in good health. The sequenced sample was blood. The chain uses TRGV4 and TRGJ1 or TRGJ2. Since TCRdb gives no J gene, matching the DNA to germline was used here to assign it. CDR3 nucleotide sequence: TGTGCCACCTGGGATGCCCAATATTATAAGAAACTCTTT. Translation: CATWDAQYYKKLF.